Listed below are T cell receptor beta chains from one sample, sequenced in a study of long-term antiretroviral therapy in people with HIV. Some clones are missing from TCRdb's copy, which holds only in-frame ones; the method was immunoSEQ multiplex PCR. The repertoire consists of 30,000 to 35,000 clones, with approximately 74% occurring once and the leading ten covering 3.4%. The sample in question was unsorted PBMCs, obtained 3 years after starting antiretroviral therapy. The receptor set was obtained from a man aged 45-65 years with HIV. The CDR3 runs from the conserved cysteine through the conserved F or W. A D gene is named only where the DNA matches it firmly. Expanded clones are given a class, and other clones once, few, many or no size at all.

clone size	V gene	J gene	D gene	CDR3 protein	CDR3 DNA
NA	TRBV7-9	TRBJ2-3	NA	CASSLFRTDTQYF	TGTGCCAGCAGCTTATTCCGCACAGATACGCAGTATTTT
NA	TRBV30	TRBJ1-1	NA	CAWSQGIGGTEAFF	TGTGCCTGGAGCCAGGGTATCGGAGGCACTGAAGCTTTCTTT
NA	TRBV4-2	TRBJ2-6	NA	CASSQVVSGANVLTF	TGTGCCAGCAGCCAAGTAGTCTCTGGGGCCAACGTCCTGACTTTC
NA	TRBV28	TRBJ1-5	NA	CASIRQAFSNQPQHF	TGTGCCAGCATCCGACAGGCCTTTAGCAATCAGCCCCAGCATTTT
NA	TRBV5-6	TRBJ2-7	NA	CASSLWRALSYEQYF	TGTGCCAGCAGCTTGTGGCGGGCCCTCTCCTACGAGCAGTACTTC
NA	TRBV4-3	TRBJ2-3	TRBD1	CASSPWDRSANEPSTDTQYF	TGCGCCAGCAGCCCTTGGGACAGGTCTGCCAACGAACCTAGCACAGATACGCAGTATTTT
NA	TRBV15	TRBJ2-7	NA	CATSRGTGEQYF	TGTGCCACCAGCAGAGGCACAGGCGAGCAGTACTTC
NA	TRBV4-1	TRBJ1-4	NA	CASSQEARRGEKLFF	TGCGCCAGCAGCCAAGAGGCTCGGAGGGGTGAAAAACTGTTTTTT
NA	TRBV14	TRBJ2-7	TRBD1	CASSPWTGATYEQYF	TGTGCCAGCAGCCCTTGGACAGGGGCTACCTACGAGCAGTACTTC
NA	TRBV4-3	TRBJ1-4	TRBD1	CASSQGTGWGNEKLFF	TGCGCCAGCAGCCAAGGGACAGGTTGGGGTAATGAAAAACTGTTTTTT
few	TRBV6-6	TRBJ1-2	TRBD1	CASSYGTGGAYGYTF	TGTGCCAGCAGTTACGGGACAGGGGGCGCCTATGGCTACACCTTC
NA	TRBV14	TRBJ2-1	TRBD1	CASSHRTGAGYNEQFF	TGTGCCAGCAGCCACCGGACAGGGGCTGGGTACAATGAGCAGTTCTTC
few	TRBV6-1	TRBJ2-6	NA	CASSEMTVLANVLTF	TGTGCCAGCAGTGAAATGACAGTTCTCGCCAACGTCCTGACTTTC
NA	TRBV28	TRBJ1-2	NA	CATSRGSGRGYTF	TGTGCCACCTCCAGGGGATCGGGCCGTGGCTACACCTTC
NA	TRBV7-9	TRBJ2-2	TRBD2	CASSLGLGRDPGELFF	TGTGCCAGCAGCTTGGGACTAGGAAGGGATCCCGGGGAGCTGTTTTTT
once	TRBV6-5	TRBJ1-1	NA	CASSYLGGDTEAFF	TGTGCCAGCAGTTATCTGGGAGGGGACACTGAAGCTTTCTTT
once	TRBV6-5	TRBJ1-1	TRBD1	CASSSDRDTEAFF	TGTGCCAGCAGTTCAGACAGGGACACTGAAGCTTTCTTT
NA	TRBV7-2	TRBJ2-7	TRBD1	CASSDRAYEQYF	TGTGCCAGCAGCGACAGGGCCTACGAGCAGTACTTC
NA	TRBV4-1	TRBJ2-1	TRBD1	CASSQEPGTGNEQFF	TGCGCCAGCAGCCAAGAGCCTGGGACAGGCAATGAGCAGTTCTTC
NA	TRBV5-5	TRBJ2-1	TRBD1	CASSVTGTGNEQFF	TGTGCCAGCAGCGTCACCGGGACAGGAAATGAGCAGTTCTTC
NA	TRBV6-1	TRBJ1-3	NA	CASSESGNTIYF	TGTGCCAGCAGTGAATCGGGAAACACCATATATTTT
few	TRBV6-1	TRBJ1-6	NA	CASSEVVGQGTTPLHF	TGTGCCAGCAGTGAAGTGGTAGGGCAGGGAACTACACCCCTCCACTTT
NA	TRBV6-5	TRBJ2-3	NA	CASSHRDFTDTQYF	TGTGCCAGCAGTCACAGGGATTTCACAGATACGCAGTATTTT
few	TRBV19	TRBJ2-1	TRBD2	CASRGTSNEQFF	TGTGCCAGTAGGGGGACTAGCAATGAGCAGTTCTTC
NA	TRBV7-6	TRBJ2-3	NA	CASSSSGIPTDTQYF	TGTGCCAGCAGCTCCTCGGGGATTCCCACAGATACGCAGTATTTT
NA	TRBV2	TRBJ1-2	TRBD1	CASSIQGAYGYTF	TGTGCCAGCAGCATACAGGGGGCCTATGGCTACACCTTC
NA	TRBV4-3	TRBJ2-3	NA	CASSQDAQVWTDTQYF	TGCGCCAGCAGCCAAGATGCGCAGGTCTGGACAGATACGCAGTATTTT